The 2 T cell receptor beta chains listed next were all sequenced from one sample in a study of cytomegalovirus exposure and HLA in healthy donors. 13 Jbeta primers and 60 Vbeta primers were used for the PCR. The table came from immunoSEQ multiplex PCR; TCRdb's copy has only in-frame clones and leaves some out. The sample holds about 150,000 clones, around 80% seen once. Sequencing was performed on PBMCs. All receptors come from a young woman in good health and CMV-seronegative.

V is TRBV14 and J is TRBJ1-6; D might be TRBD1 (5 bases). CDR1 is SGHDN, CDR2 FVKESK, per germline. The CDR3 covers 14 residues. Trimming removed 4 bases from V and 7 bases from J, with 11 bases in between. The DNA for the CDR3 is TGTGCCAGCAGCCTAGTAGGGGCCAATTCACCCCTCCACTTT. It is translated as CASSLVGANSPLHF.

The chain links TRBV7-6 to TRBJ2-7; TRBD1 matches at 7 bases. The V gene end was trimmed by 4 bases and the J gene end by 3 bases; junction bases not matched to a gene: 3. Germline loops: CDR1 SGHVS, CDR2 FNYEAQ. The CDR3 runs to 13 residues. CDR3 nucleotide sequence: TGTGCCAGCAGCTGGGGACAGAACTACGAGCAGTACTTC. Translation gives CASSWGQNYEQYF.